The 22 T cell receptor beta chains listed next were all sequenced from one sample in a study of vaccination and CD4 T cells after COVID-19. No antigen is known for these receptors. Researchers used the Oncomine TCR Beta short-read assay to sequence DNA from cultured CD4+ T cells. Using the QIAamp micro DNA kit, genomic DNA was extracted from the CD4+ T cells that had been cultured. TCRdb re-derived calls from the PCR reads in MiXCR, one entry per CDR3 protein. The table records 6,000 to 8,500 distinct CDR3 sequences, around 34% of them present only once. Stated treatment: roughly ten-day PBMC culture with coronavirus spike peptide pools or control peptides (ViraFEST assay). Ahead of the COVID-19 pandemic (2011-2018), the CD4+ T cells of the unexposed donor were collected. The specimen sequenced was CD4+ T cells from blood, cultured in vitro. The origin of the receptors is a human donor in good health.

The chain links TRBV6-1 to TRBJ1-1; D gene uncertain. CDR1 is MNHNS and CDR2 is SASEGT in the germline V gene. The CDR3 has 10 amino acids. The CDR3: CAIIDSEAFF. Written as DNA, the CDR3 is TGTGCTATCATAGACTCTGAAGCTTTCTTT.

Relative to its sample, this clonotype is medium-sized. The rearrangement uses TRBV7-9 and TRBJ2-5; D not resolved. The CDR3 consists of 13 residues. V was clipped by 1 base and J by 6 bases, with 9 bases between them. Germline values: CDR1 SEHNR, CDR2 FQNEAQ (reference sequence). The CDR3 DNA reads TGTGCCAGCAGCTTAGGCCAACAGAAGACCCAGTACTTC. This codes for CASSLGQQKTQYF.

The CDR3: CASSWGYQETQYF. The CDR3 coding sequence is TGTGCCAGCAGTTGGGGTTACCAAGAGACCCAGTACTTC. The V call is TRBV7-9, the J call TRBJ2-5; no reliable D call. This CDR3 has 13 amino acids. V dropped 6 bases and J dropped 0 bases, with 8 bases sitting between them. From germline, CDR1 is SEHNR and CDR2 FQNEAQ (reference sequence).

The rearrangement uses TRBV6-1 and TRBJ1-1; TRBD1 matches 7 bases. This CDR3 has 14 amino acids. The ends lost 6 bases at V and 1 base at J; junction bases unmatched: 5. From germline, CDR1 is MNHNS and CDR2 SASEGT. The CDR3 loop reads CASSRGQQNTEAFF. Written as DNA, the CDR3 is TGTGCCAGCAGCAGGGGACAGCAGAACACTGAAGCTTTCTTT.

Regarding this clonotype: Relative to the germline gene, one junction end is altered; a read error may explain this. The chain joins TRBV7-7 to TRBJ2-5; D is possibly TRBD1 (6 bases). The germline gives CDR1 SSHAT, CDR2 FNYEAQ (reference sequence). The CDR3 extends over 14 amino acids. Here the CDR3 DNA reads TGTGCTAGCAGCCCCTGGGACACACAAGAGACCCAGTACTTC. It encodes CASSPWDTQETQYF.

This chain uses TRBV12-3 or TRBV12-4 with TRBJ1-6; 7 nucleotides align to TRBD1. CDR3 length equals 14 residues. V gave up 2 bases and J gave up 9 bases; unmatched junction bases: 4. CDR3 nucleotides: TGTGCCAGCAGTTTATGGCAGGGGGGTTCACCCCTCCACTTT. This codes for CASSLWQGGSPLHF.

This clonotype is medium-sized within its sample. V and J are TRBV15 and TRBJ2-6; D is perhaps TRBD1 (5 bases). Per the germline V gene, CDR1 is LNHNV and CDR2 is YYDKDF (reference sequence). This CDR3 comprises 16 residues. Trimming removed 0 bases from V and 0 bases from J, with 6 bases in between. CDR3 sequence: CATSRDQGSGANVLTF. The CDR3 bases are TGTGCCACCAGCAGAGATCAGGGCTCTGGGGCCAACGTCCTGACTTTC. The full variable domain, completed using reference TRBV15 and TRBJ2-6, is DAMVIQNPRYQVTQFGKPVTLSCSQTLNHNVMYWYQQKSSQAPKLLFHYYDKDFNNEADTPDNFQSRRPNTSFCFLDIRSPGLGDTAMYLCATSRDQGSGANVLTFGAGSRLTVL.

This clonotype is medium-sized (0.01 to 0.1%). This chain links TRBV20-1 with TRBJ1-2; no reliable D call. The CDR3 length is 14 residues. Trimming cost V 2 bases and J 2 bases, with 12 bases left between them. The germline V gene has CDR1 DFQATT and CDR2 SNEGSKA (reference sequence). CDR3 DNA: TGCAGTGCTAGACTCAGTAAGAACAACTATGGCTACACCTTC. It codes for CSARLSKNNYGYTF.

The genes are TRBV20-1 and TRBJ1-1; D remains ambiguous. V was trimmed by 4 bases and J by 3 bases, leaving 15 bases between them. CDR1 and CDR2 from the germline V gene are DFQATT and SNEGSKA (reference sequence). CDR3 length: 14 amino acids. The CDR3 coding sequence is TGCAGTGCTATTATCCCCGGGTCTTACACTGAAGCTTTCTTT. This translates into CSAIIPGSYTEAFF.

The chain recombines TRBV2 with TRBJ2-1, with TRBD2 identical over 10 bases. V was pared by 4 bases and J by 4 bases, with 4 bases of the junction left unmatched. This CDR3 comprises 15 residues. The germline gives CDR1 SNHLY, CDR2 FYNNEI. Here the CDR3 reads CASSGGTSVYNEQFF. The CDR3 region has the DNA TGTGCCAGCAGTGGGGGGACTAGCGTGTACAATGAGCAGTTCTTC. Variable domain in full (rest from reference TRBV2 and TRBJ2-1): EPEVTQTPSHQVTQMGQEVILRCVPISNHLYFYWYRQILGQKVEFLVSFYNNEISEKSEIFDDQFSVERPDGSNFTLKIRSTKLEDSAMYFCASSGGTSVYNEQFFGPGTRLTVL.

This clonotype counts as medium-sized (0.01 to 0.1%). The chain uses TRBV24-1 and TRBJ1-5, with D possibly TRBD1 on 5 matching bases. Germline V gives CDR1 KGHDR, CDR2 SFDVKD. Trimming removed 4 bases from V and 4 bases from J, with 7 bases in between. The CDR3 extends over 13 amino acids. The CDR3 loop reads CATSDPGNQPQHF. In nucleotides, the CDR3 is TGTGCCACCAGTGACCCAGGGAATCAGCCCCAGCATTTT.

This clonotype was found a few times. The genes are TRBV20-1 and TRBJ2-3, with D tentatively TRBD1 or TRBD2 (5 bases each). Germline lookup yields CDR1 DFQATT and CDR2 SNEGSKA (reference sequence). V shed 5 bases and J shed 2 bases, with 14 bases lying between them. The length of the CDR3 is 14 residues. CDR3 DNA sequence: TGCAGTGCTCCACGAGGGGTGGACACAGATACGCAGTATTTT. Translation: CSAPRGVDTDTQYF.

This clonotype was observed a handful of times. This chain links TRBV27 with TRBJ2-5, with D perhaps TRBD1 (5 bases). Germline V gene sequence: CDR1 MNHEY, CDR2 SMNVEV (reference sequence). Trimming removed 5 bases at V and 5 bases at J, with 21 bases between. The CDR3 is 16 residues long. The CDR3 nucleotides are TGTGCCAGCAGTCTAACCCTAGGGGATAAGGTCGAGACCCAGTACTTC. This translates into CASSLTLGDKVETQYF.

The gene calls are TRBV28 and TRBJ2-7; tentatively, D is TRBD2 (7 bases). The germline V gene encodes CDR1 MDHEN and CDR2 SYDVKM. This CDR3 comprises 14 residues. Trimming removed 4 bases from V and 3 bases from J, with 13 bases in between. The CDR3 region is CASSSSGTLYEQYF. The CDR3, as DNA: TGTGCCAGCAGTTCGAGCGGGACACTCTACGAGCAGTACTTC.

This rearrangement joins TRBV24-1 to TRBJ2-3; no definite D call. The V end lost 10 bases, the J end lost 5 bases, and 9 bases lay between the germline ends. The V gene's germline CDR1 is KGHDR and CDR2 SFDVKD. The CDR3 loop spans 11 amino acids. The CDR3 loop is CATQLRDTQYF. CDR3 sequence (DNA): TGTGCCACTCAACTACGAGATACGCAGTATTTT.

For the CDR3, the DNA is TGTGCCAGCAGTGACTCTAGCGGAGGTGACTACAATGAGCAGTTCTTC. Its translation: CASSDSSGGDYNEQFF. The chain is built from TRBV6-4 and TRBJ2-1, with D perhaps TRBD2 (6 bases). The CDR3 consists of 16 residues. The germline V gene encodes CDR1 MRHNA and CDR2 SNTAGT. Trimming took 0 bases from V and 3 from J, leaving 12 bases between them.

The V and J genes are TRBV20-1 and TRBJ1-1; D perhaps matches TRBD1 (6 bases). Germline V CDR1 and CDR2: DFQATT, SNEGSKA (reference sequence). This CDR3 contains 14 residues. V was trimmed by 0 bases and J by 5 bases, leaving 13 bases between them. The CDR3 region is CSARDYREDTEAFF. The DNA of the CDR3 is TGCAGTGCTAGAGATTACAGGGAGGATACTGAAGCTTTCTTT.

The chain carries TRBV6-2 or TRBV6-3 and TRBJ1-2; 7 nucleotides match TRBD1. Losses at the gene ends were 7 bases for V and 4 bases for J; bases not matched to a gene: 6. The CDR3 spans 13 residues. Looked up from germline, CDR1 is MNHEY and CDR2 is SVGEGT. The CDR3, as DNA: TGTGCCAGCAACCCCTGGGACAGCTATGGCTACACCTTC. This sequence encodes CASNPWDSYGYTF.

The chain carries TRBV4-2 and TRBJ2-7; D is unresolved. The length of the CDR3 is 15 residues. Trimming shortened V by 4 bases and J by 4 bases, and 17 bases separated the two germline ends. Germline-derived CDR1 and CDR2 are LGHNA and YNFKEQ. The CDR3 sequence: CASSRIGRSDYEQYF. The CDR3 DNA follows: TGTGCCAGCAGCCGTATCGGACGGTCCGATTACGAGCAGTACTTC.

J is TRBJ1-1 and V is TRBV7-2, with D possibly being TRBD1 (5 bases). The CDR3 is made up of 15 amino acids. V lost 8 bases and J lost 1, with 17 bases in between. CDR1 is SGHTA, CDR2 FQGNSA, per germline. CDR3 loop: CASGPYRSSNTEAFF. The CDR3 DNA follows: TGTGCCAGCGGCCCTTACAGGAGCTCGAACACTGAAGCTTTCTTT.

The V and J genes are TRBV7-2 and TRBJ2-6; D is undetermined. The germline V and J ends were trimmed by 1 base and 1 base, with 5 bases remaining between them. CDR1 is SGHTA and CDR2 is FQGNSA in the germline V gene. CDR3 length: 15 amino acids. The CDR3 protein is CASSLVQSGANVLTF. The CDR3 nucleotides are TGTGCCAGCAGCTTAGTCCAGTCTGGGGCCAACGTCCTGACTTTC.

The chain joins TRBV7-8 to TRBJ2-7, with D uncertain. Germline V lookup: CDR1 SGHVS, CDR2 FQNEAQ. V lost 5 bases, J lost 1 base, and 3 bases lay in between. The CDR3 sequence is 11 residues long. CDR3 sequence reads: CASSGSYEQYF. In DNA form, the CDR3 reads TGTGCCAGCAGCGGGTCCTACGAGCAGTACTTC. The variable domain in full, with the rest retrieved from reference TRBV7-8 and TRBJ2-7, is GAGVSQSPRYKVAKRGQDVALRCDPISGHVSLFWYQQALGQGPEFLTYFQNEAQLDKSGLPSDRFFAERPEGSVSTLKIQRTQQEDSAVYLCASSGSYEQYFGPGTRLTVT.